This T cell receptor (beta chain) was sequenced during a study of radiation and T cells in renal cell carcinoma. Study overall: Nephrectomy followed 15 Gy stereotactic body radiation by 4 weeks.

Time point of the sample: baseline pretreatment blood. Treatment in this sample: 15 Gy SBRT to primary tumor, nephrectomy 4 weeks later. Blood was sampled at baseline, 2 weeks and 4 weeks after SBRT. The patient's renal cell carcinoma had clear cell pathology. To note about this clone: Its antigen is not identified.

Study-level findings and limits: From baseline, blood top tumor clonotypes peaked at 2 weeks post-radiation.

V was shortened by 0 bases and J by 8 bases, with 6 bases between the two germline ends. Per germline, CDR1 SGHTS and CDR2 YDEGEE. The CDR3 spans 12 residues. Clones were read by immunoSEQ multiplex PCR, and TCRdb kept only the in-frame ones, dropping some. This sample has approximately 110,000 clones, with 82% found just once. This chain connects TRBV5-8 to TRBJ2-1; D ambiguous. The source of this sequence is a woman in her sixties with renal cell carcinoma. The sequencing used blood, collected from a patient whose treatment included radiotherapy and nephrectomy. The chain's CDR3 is CASSLVGYEQFF. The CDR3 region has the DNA TGTGCCAGCAGCTTGGTGGGGTATGAGCAGTTCTTC.